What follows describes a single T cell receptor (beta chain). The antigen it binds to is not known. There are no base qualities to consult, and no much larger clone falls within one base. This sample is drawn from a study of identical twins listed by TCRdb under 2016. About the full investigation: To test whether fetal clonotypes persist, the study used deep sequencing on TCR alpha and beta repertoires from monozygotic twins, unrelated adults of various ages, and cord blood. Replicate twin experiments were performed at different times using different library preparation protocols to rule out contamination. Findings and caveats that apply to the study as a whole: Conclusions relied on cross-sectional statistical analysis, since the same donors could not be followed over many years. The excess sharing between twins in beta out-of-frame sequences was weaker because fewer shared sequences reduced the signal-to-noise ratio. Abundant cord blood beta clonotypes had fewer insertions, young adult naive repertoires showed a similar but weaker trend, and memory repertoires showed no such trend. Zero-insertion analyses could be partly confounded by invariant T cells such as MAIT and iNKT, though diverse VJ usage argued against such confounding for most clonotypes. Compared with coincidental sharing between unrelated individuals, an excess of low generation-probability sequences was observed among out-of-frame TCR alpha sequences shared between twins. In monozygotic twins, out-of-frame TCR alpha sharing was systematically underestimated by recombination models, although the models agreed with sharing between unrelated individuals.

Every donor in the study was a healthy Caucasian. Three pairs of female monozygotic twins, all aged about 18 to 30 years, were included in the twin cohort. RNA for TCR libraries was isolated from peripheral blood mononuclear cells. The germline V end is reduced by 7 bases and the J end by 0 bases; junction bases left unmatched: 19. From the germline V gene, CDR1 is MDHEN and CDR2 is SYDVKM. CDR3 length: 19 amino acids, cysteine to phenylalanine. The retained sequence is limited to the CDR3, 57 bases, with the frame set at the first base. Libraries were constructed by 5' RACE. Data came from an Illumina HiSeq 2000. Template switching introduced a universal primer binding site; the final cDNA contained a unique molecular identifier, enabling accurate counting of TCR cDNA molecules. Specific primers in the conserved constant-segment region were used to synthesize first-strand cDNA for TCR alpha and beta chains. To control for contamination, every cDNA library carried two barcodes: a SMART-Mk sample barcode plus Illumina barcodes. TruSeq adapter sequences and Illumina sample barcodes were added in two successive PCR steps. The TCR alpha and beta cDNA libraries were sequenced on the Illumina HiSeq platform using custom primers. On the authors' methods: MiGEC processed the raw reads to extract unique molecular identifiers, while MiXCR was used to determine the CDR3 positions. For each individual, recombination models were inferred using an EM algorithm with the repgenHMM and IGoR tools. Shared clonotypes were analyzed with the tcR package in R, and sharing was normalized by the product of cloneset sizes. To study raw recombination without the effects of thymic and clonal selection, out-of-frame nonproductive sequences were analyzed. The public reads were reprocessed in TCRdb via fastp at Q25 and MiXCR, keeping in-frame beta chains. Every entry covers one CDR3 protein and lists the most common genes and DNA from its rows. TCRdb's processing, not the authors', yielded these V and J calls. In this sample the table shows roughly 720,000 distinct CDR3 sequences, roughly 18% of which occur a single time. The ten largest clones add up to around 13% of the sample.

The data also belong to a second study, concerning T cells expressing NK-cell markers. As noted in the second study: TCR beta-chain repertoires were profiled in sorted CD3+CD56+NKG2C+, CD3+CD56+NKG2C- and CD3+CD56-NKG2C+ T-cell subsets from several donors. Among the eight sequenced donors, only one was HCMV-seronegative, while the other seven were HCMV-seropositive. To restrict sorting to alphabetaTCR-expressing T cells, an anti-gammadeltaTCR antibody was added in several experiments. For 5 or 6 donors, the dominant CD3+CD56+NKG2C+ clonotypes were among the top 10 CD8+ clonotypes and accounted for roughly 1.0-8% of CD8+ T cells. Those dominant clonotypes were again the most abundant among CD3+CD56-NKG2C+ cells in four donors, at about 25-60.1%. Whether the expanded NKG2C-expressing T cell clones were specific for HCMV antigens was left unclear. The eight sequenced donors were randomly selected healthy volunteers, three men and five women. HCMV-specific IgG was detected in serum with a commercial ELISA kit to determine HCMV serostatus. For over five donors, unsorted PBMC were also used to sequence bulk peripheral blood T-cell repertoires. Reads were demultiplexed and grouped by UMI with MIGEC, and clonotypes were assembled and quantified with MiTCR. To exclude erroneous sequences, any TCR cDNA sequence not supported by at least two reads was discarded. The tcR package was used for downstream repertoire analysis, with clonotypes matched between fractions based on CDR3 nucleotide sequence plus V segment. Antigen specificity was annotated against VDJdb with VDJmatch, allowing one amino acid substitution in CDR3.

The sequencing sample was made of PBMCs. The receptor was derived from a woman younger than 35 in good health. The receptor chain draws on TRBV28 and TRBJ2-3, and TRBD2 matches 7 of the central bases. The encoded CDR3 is CASIPVREVLAASTDTQYF. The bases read TGTGCCAGCATTCCAGTTCGTGAGGTCCTAGCGGCTAGCACAGATACGCAGTATTTT.